Following are 21 T cell receptor beta chains from one sample sequenced in a study of T cell responses to AZD1222 COVID-19 vaccine. TCRdb's copy holds only in-frame clones and misses some; the assay was immunoSEQ multiplex PCR. The table has some 110,000 clones, around 80% seen once; the top ten hold around 5%. The specimen comprised peripheral blood, sampled on day 0 of AZD1222 vaccination. Source of these receptors: an adult in good health.

J is TRBJ1-2 and V is TRBV19; maybe TRBD1 (5 bases). The CDR3 consists of 13 residues. Germline CDR1 and CDR2: LNHDA and SQIVND (reference sequence). Trimming removed 6 bases at V and 4 bases at J, with 12 bases between. CDR3 loop: CASSLQGSYGYTF. As DNA, the CDR3 is TGTGCCAGTAGCTTGCAGGGCTCCTATGGCTACACCTTC.

The V call is TRBV7-2, the J call TRBJ1-2; TRBD1 agrees at 11 bases. This CDR3 region has 15 residues. The V and J ends lost 5 bases and 7 bases, in that order; junction bases with no gene match: 9. Germline CDR1 reads SGHTA; CDR2 reads FQGNSA. The CDR3 DNA sequence: TGTGCCAGCAGCCTGGACAGGGGGCTGATCGGTGGCTACACCTTC. The encoded protein is CASSLDRGLIGGYTF.

CDR3 in DNA: TGTGCCAGTAGTGGGACAGGGCGCACCGGGGAGCTGTTTTTT. Translated, it gives CASSGTGRTGELFF. This chain links TRBV19 with TRBJ2-2, with 9 nucleotides matching TRBD1. With 5 bases clipped from V and 4 bases from J, the junction kept 2 bases outside the gene matches. The CDR3 length is 14 residues. The germline V gene has CDR1 LNHDA and CDR2 SQIVND (reference sequence).

This clone appeared once. The rearrangement uses TRBV7-3 and TRBJ1-1; D call uncertain. CDR1 and CDR2 from the germline V gene are SGHTA and FQGTGA. Between the trimmed V and J ends, which lost 4 bases and 4 bases, there was a span of 13 bases. The CDR3 has 14 residues. This chain's CDR3 is CASSSSTRGTEAFF. CDR3 nucleotide sequence: TGTGCCAGCAGCTCCTCGACCCGGGGCACTGAAGCTTTCTTT. The complete variable domain, with remaining parts taken from reference TRBV7-3 and TRBJ1-1, reads GAGVSQTPSNKVTEKGKYVELRCDPISGHTALYWYRQSLGQGPEFLIYFQGTGAADDSGLPNDRFFAVRPEGSVSTLKIQRTERGDSAVYLCASSSSTRGTEAFFGQGTRLTVV.

This chain joins TRBV4-3 and TRBJ2-5, with D perhaps matching TRBD2 (6 bases). CDR1 and CDR2 (germline): LGHNA, YSLEER. The CDR3 is made up of 15 amino acids. The V gene lost 3 bases and the J gene lost 5 bases, with 16 bases spanning the gap. CDR3 sequence reads: CASSQDPGARETQYF. CDR3 DNA sequence: TGCGCCAGCAGCCAGGACCCGGGAGCAAGGGAGACCCAGTACTTC.

J is TRBJ2-1 and V is TRBV9, with TRBD2 matching over 7 bases. The CDR3 sequence is 16 residues long. CDR1 is SGDLS and CDR2 is YYNGEE in the germline V gene. V dropped 0 bases and J dropped 2; count of bases not matched to a gene: 5. The CDR3 DNA is TGTGCCAGCAGCGTAGGCGGGGGTTTTGCCTACAATGAGCAGTTCTTC. Translating it yields CASSVGGGFAYNEQFF.

The table lists this clone with a count of one. The rearrangement uses TRBV4-3 and TRBJ2-2, with 8 bases lining up with TRBD1. This CDR3 spans 15 amino acids. The V gene end was trimmed by 1 base and the J gene end by 4 bases; junction bases not matched to a gene: 2. The germline V gene encodes CDR1 LGHNA and CDR2 YSLEER. The CDR3 reads CASSQGTGSTGELFF. DNA of the CDR3: TGCGCCAGCAGCCAAGGGACAGGGTCCACCGGGGAGCTGTTTTTT.

This clone was counted only a few times. The V and J genes are TRBV13 and TRBJ1-6; 8 nucleotides match TRBD1. Germline V lookup: CDR1 PRHDT, CDR2 FYEKMQ (reference sequence). The CDR3 is 16 residues long. V was pared by 3 bases and J by 10 bases, with 11 bases of the junction left unmatched. CDR3 loop: CASSLGQTGGESPLHF. CDR3 bases: TGTGCCAGCAGCTTGGGACAAACAGGGGGGGAATCACCCCTCCACTTT.

The gene calls are TRBV5-1 and TRBJ1-6, with D maybe TRBD1 (5 bases). The length of the CDR3 is 14 residues. V was shortened by 1 base and J by 8 bases, with 10 bases between the two germline ends. The V gene's germline CDR1 is SGHRS and CDR2 YFSETQ. CDR3: CASSLQGVDSPLHF. In DNA form, the CDR3 reads TGCGCCAGCAGCTTGCAAGGGGTTGATTCACCCCTCCACTTT.

The DNA of the CDR3 is TGCGCCAGCAGCTTCCAGCGGGGTACGGAAGATACGCAGTATTTT. This translates into CASSFQRGTEDTQYF. The chain is built from TRBV5-1 and TRBJ2-3; TRBD2 matches 7 bases. CDR1 and CDR2 from the germline V gene are SGHRS and YFSETQ. The length of the CDR3 is 15 residues. The J segment lost 5 bases and the V segment lost 2 bases, leaving 8 bases of the junction unmatched.

The rearrangement links TRBV19 to TRBJ2-1; possible D gene TRBD2, 6 bases. Looked up from germline, CDR1 is LNHDA and CDR2 is SQIVND (reference sequence). Trimming shortened V by 1 base and J by 3 bases, and 19 bases separated the two germline ends. The CDR3 is 18 amino acids. The CDR3 loop is CASSIAPQLAPDYNEQFF. Written as DNA, the CDR3 is TGTGCCAGTAGTATAGCCCCCCAGCTAGCGCCGGACTACAATGAGCAGTTCTTC.

This chain joins TRBV18 and TRBJ1-2; 9 bases align to TRBD1. This CDR3 region has 14 residues. V lost 6 bases, J lost 4 bases, and 6 bases stayed unmatched. Per the germline V gene, CDR1 is KGHSH and CDR2 is LQKENI. The CDR3 reads CASSSGQGGYGYTF. DNA for the CDR3: TGTGCCAGCTCTTCGGGACAGGGCGGCTATGGCTACACCTTC.

J is TRBJ2-1 and V is TRBV7-9; TRBD1 is a possible D gene (7 bases). Trimming stripped 5 bases from V and 4 bases from J, with 12 bases between. The V gene's germline CDR1 is SEHNR and CDR2 FQNEAQ (reference sequence). The CDR3 runs to 14 residues. CDR3 amino acids: CASSPGGQYNEQFF. The CDR3 DNA reads TGTGCCAGCAGCCCAGGGGGGCAGTACAATGAGCAGTTCTTC.

The CDR3 sequence: CASSLFSGAYGYTF. The CDR3 DNA reads TGTGCCAGCAGCTTGTTTAGCGGGGCTTATGGCTACACCTTC. V usage is TRBV5-6 and J usage is TRBJ1-2, with a weak D call TRBD1 (5 bases). Germline V lookup: CDR1 SGHDT, CDR2 YYEEEE. The CDR3 is made up of 14 amino acids. Trimming cost V 1 base and J 5 bases, with 12 bases left between them.

The genes are TRBV7-8 and TRBJ1-3; D unclear. Trimming shortened V by 0 bases and J by 9 bases, and 15 bases separated the two germline ends. Germline lookup yields CDR1 SGHVS and CDR2 FQNEAQ. The CDR3 has 15 residues. The CDR3 coding sequence is TGTGCCAGCAGCTTAGCGGCGGCCTTAGGAGGCACCATATATTTT. Protein: CASSLAAALGGTIYF.

This sequence joins TRBV29-1 and TRBJ1-4; tentative D call: TRBD1 (5 bases). This CDR3 is 14 amino acids long. Germline V gene sequence: CDR1 SQVTM, CDR2 ANQGSEA. Trimming left V 4 bases short and J 6 bases short, with 15 bases between. The DNA for the CDR3 is TGCAGCGTTGGATTCGGGGGTGGGGATGAAAAACTGTTTTTT. It specifies CSVGFGGGDEKLFF.

The gene calls are TRBV5-1 and TRBJ2-7; D not resolved. Per the germline V gene, CDR1 is SGHRS and CDR2 is YFSETQ. Trimming pared 1 base from V and 7 bases from J, leaving 18 bases between. CDR3 length: 15 residues. The CDR3 nucleotides are TGCGCCAGCAGCTTGAGGGTCCACGGCTCGGAGGAGCAGTACTTC. It yields the protein CASSLRVHGSEEQYF.

The rearrangement uses TRBV6-5 and TRBJ2-7, with 8 bases that match TRBD1. CDR3 length: 15 residues. Germline values: CDR1 MNHEY, CDR2 SVGAGI. Trimming at V came to 5 bases and at J to 0 bases, leaving 6 bases not matched to a gene. The CDR3 is CASSTGTGSSYEQYF. As DNA, the CDR3 is TGTGCCAGCAGTACCGGGACAGGTAGCTCCTACGAGCAGTACTTC.

This chain's CDR3 is CASSLTGISGNTIYF. As DNA, the CDR3 is TGTGCCAGCAGCTTGACAGGTATCTCTGGAAACACCATATATTTT. The chain combines TRBV7-2 with TRBJ1-3, with D possibly matching TRBD1 (6 bases). Trimming took off 3 bases at V and 0 bases at J, with 9 bases between the two ends. CDR3 length equals 15 residues. Germline CDR1 SGHTA, CDR2 FQGNSA.

The chain combines TRBV9 with TRBJ2-1; D unclear. CDR1 is SGDLS, CDR2 YYNGEE, per germline. This CDR3 has 15 residues. V lost 4 bases and J 0 bases, leaving 11 bases between the germline ends. For the CDR3, the DNA is TGTGCCAGCAGCCCTGACGGGCGCTCCTACAATGAGCAGTTCTTC. It is translated as CASSPDGRSYNEQFF. Full variable domain (rest looked up from reference TRBV9 and TRBJ2-1): DSGVTQTPKHLITATGQRVTLRCSPRSGDLSVYWYQQSLDQGLQFLIQYYNGEERAKGNILERFSAQQFPDLHSELNLSSLELGDSALYFCASSPDGRSYNEQFFGPGTRLTVL.

The chain has TRBV4-1 and TRBJ1-2; possible D gene TRBD1, 5 bases. Germline CDR1 is MGHRA and CDR2 is YSYEKL. Trimming shortened V by 0 bases and J by 8 bases, and 16 bases separated the two germline ends. There are 15 residues in the CDR3. In nucleotides, the CDR3 is TGCGCCAGCAGCCAAGATTCCGGGACCCGGAGAGGCTACACCTTC. It translates to CASSQDSGTRRGYTF.